The 15 T cell receptor beta chains below were found in one sample sequenced in a study of OX40 agonist ivuxolimab in advanced cancers. Only in-frame clones appear in the TCRdb table, and some are missing; sequencing was by immunoSEQ multiplex PCR. The profile covers 42,000 or so clones, with around 84% appearing a single time and just over 20% taken by the ten largest. Material: CD4+ or CD8+ T cells sorted from blood, obtained in a trial of the OX40 agonist ivuxolimab. The receptors here all came from an adult with an advanced solid tumor such as melanoma, head and neck, liver or kidney cancer.

The V and J genes are TRBV2 and TRBJ2-1, with 7 bases lining up with TRBD1. Looked up from germline, CDR1 is SNHLY and CDR2 is FYNNEI. The CDR3 consists of 12 residues. V trimming: 5 bases; J trimming: 8 bases; junction bases outside the gene matches: 3. The DNA of the CDR3 is TGTGCCAGCAGTTATACAGGGGATGAGCAGTTCTTC. Its protein product is CASSYTGDEQFF.

Only a few counts were recorded for this clone. This chain links TRBV19 with TRBJ2-5; D may be TRBD1 (5 bases). The germline gives CDR1 LNHDA, CDR2 SQIVND (reference sequence). The CDR3 is 18 residues long. V lost 0 bases and J 1 base, leaving 18 bases between the germline ends. CDR3 coding DNA: TGTGCCAGTAGTATAGATCTCAAGCAGGGTAAGCTCCAAGAGACCCAGTACTTC. Encoded protein: CASSIDLKQGKLQETQYF.

In its sample, this clone was seen a few times. The V and J genes are TRBV5-1 and TRBJ2-3, with 10 bases identical to TRBD2. CDR1 is SGHRS and CDR2 is YFSETQ in the germline V gene. The CDR3 totals 16 residues. The junction had 3 bases not matched to a gene; V was cut back by 0 bases and J by 2 bases. This chain's CDR3 is CASSLGLAGYTDTQYF. The CDR3 DNA is TGCGCCAGCAGCTTGGGACTAGCGGGTTACACAGATACGCAGTATTTT. The whole variable domain, remainder taken from reference TRBV5-1 and TRBJ2-3, is KAGVTQTPRYLIKTRGQQVTLSCSPISGHRSVSWYQQTPGQGLQFLFEYFSETQRNKGNFPGRFSGRQFSNSRSEMNVSTLELGDSALYLCASSLGLAGYTDTQYFGPGTRLTVL.

This clone counts as large. The V gene is TRBV5-4, the J gene TRBJ2-5; TRBD2 matches 7 bases. Germline V CDR1 and CDR2: SGHNT, YYREEE (reference sequence). CDR3 length equals 15 residues. The trim removed 4 bases at V and 2 bases at J, leaving 8 bases unmatched. The CDR3 loop is CASSHEGAGQETQYF. For the CDR3, the DNA is TGTGCCAGCAGCCACGAGGGAGCGGGACAAGAGACCCAGTACTTC.

This chain joins TRBV12-5 and TRBJ1-3, with D unresolved. Per the germline V gene, CDR1 is LGHNT and CDR2 is FRNRAP. The CDR3 is made up of 14 amino acids. The V end was cut by 2 bases, the J end by 7 bases, with 12 bases between. CDR3 loop: CASGLSGRRNTIYF. The DNA for the CDR3 is TGTGCTAGTGGTTTGTCTGGCAGGCGGAACACCATATATTTT.

The chain is built from TRBV4-3 and TRBJ2-7, with D perhaps matching TRBD1 (6 bases). Deletions cut 0 bases from V and 7 bases from J, with 10 bases between. Germline-derived CDR1 and CDR2 are LGHNA and YSLEER. This CDR3 region has 13 residues. CDR3 residues: CASSQDQGQEQYF. CDR3 bases: TGCGCCAGCAGCCAAGATCAGGGGCAGGAGCAGTACTTC.

The chain couples TRBV9 to TRBJ2-1; maybe TRBD2 (6 bases). V lost 3 bases, J lost 5 bases, and 24 bases lay in between. Germline V CDR1 and CDR2: SGDLS, YYNGEE. There are 18 residues in the CDR3. CDR3 DNA sequence: TGTGCCAGCAGCGGAGCCTTTCTAGCGAAGACCCCCAACAATGAGCAGTTCTTC. Translation: CASSGAFLAKTPNNEQFF. Based on the CDR3 plus reference TRBV9 and TRBJ2-1, the full variable domain is DSGVTQTPKHLITATGQRVTLRCSPRSGDLSVYWYQQSLDQGLQFLIQYYNGEERAKGNILERFSAQQFPDLHSELNLSSLELGDSALYFCASSGAFLAKTPNNEQFFGPGTRLTVL.

CDR3 residues: CASSQELAGGWTDTQYF. CDR3 bases: TGCGCCAGCAGCCAAGAACTAGCGGGGGGTTGGACAGATACGCAGTATTTT. This chain joins TRBV4-1 and TRBJ2-3; TRBD2 matches at 12 bases. This CDR3 is built from 17 residues. The germline V gene encodes CDR1 MGHRA and CDR2 YSYEKL. The ends lost 0 bases at V and 3 bases at J; junction bases unmatched: 4.

The V call is TRBV4-2, the J call TRBJ2-7, with a weak D call TRBD1 (5 bases). The ends were cut back, 1 base at V and 4 bases at J, with 11 bases in the middle. The CDR3 has 14 residues. Germline V lookup: CDR1 LGHNA, CDR2 YNFKEQ. The DNA of the CDR3 is TGTGCCAGCAGCCAAGGGACACAGGTATACGAGCAGTACTTC. It is translated as CASSQGTQVYEQYF.

This clone appeared a single time. The chain employs TRBV4-3 and TRBJ1-1; D is undetermined. With 1 base removed from V and 1 base from J, the gap between germline ends came to 4 bases. CDR3 length: 13 residues. Germline V gives CDR1 LGHNA, CDR2 YSLEER. The CDR3 bases are TGCGCCAGCAGCCAAGGCCGGAACACTGAAGCTTTCTTT. Amino acid sequence: CASSQGRNTEAFF.

The chain carries TRBV4-1 and TRBJ2-7; D not resolved. Per the germline V gene, CDR1 is MGHRA and CDR2 is YSYEKL. The CDR3 has 15 amino acids. Deletions cut 2 bases from V and 0 bases from J, with 11 bases between. CDR3 in amino acids: CASSQTRSDSYEQYV. Here the CDR3 DNA reads TGCGCCAGCAGCCAAACCAGGTCCGACTCCTACGAGCAGTACGTC.

The rearrangement joins TRBV12-1 to TRBJ2-5. TRBV12-1 is a listed pseudogene. CDR3 length equals 15 residues. The CDR3 DNA reads as TGTGCCAGCAGCTTGGACCCACGGGCAGAAGAGACCCAGTACTTC. This gives the protein CASSLDPRAEETQYF.

The chain joins TRBV19 to TRBJ2-1; perhaps D is TRBD1 or TRBD2 (5 bases each). This CDR3 is 15 amino acids long. The germline CDR1 and CDR2 sequences are LNHDA and SQIVND (reference sequence). V was pared by 7 bases and J by 5 bases, with 18 bases between. CDR3 bases: TGTGCCAGTAAAGGGACCCTAGAACCTAACAATGAGCAGTTCTTC. Its protein is CASKGTLEPNNEQFF.

The V call is TRBV5-8, the J call TRBJ1-5; 7 bases line up with TRBD1. J was trimmed by 3 bases and V by 2 bases; bases with no gene match: 5. CDR3 length: 15 residues. Germline values: CDR1 SGHTS, CDR2 YDEGEE. DNA of the CDR3: TGTGCCAGCAGCTTAACAGGGGCCCCCAATCAGCCCCAGCATTTT. As protein: CASSLTGAPNQPQHF.

The chain couples TRBV19 to TRBJ2-4, with 7 bases that match TRBD1. Germline CDR1 LNHDA, CDR2 SQIVND (reference sequence). The V and J ends lost 1 base and 3 bases, in that order; junction bases with no gene match: 9. CDR3 size: 17 residues. CDR3 amino acids: CASSIVGTASFKNIQYF. As DNA, the CDR3 is TGTGCCAGTAGTATAGTAGGGACAGCGTCGTTCAAAAACATTCAGTACTTC.